The present T cell receptor (beta chain) was sequenced within a study of post-analysis software for immune sequencing data. Study observations and caveats: Several TRBV segments occurring more often in patients than controls included TRBV5-6, TRBV5-1 and TRBV20-1.

Incorporated into the TCR beta cDNA libraries were unique molecular identifiers, which served to reduce PCR and sequencing biases. Each sample of roughly 0.9 to 10 million input T cells yielded around 500,000 cDNA molecules, so each molecule approximated one T cell. TCRdb re-called the PCR reads with MiXCR, one entry per CDR3 protein. The sample lists about 500,000 distinct CDR3 sequences, around 40% occurring once. A word on this clonotype: Its antigen is as yet unknown.

Germline CDR1 is SNHLY and CDR2 is FYNNEI. This CDR3 region has 15 residues. V shed 8 bases and J 4 bases; nucleotides not matched to a gene: 5. The chain carries TRBV2 and TRBJ2-1, with 13 bases identical to TRBD2. The TCR comes from a girl aged 5-17 years with multiple sclerosis. Sequenced material: blood. CDR3 in DNA: TGTGCCAGCTCAAGGACTAGCGGGGGTTACAATGAGCAGTTCTTC. Translating gives CASSRTSGGYNEQFF. The full variable domain, its missing parts supplied by reference TRBV2 and TRBJ2-1, is EPEVTQTPSHQVTQMGQEVILRCVPISNHLYFYWYRQILGQKVEFLVSFYNNEISEKSEIFDDQFSVERPDGSNFTLKIRSTKLEDSAMYFCASSRTSGGYNEQFFGPGTRLTVL.